The rows below give T cell receptor beta chains drawn from one sample of a study of OX40 agonist ivuxolimab in advanced cancers. Assay used: immunoSEQ multiplex PCR; TCRdb lists only in-frame clones, some missing. This sample yields around 38,000 clones, of which 92% are seen a single time; about a tenth belongs to the top ten. Sequences were derived from CD4+ or CD8+ T cells sorted from blood, sampled in a trial of the OX40 agonist ivuxolimab. The receptor set was obtained from an adult with an advanced solid tumor such as melanoma, head and neck, liver or kidney cancer. The CDR3 runs from the conserved cysteine through the conserved F or W. The D gene is left open where the match is weak. Clone size is given for some rows only: seen once, a few or many times, or a class if the clone is expanded.

V gene	D gene	J gene	clone size	CDR3 protein	CDR3 DNA
TRBV11-2	TRBD2	TRBJ2-5	NA	CASSWVAGPQETQYF	TGTGCCAGCAGCTGGGTAGCGGGACCTCAAGAGACCCAGTACTTC
TRBV7-9	TRBD2	TRBJ2-1	NA	CASSPQRGVYNEQFF	TGTGCCAGCAGCCCACAGCGGGGTGTGTACAATGAGCAGTTCTTC
TRBV9	NA	TRBJ1-2	NA	CASSVGSGVQGYTF	TGTGCCAGCAGCGTAGGGTCAGGGGTCCAGGGCTACACCTTC
TRBV28	NA	TRBJ2-3	NA	CASSRPQGTSTDTQYF	TGTGCCAGCAGTCGCCCCCAGGGGACTAGCACAGATACGCAGTATTTT
TRBV5-1	TRBD2	TRBJ2-7	NA	CASSVAPGLADYSYEQYF	TGCGCCAGCAGCGTGGCCCCGGGACTAGCGGACTACTCCTACGAGCAGTACTTC
TRBV2	NA	TRBJ1-2	NA	CASSDRARGYGYTF	TGTGCCAGCAGTGATAGGGCTCGGGGCTATGGCTACACCTTC
TRBV7-8	TRBD1	TRBJ1-1	NA	CASSLRTGTTEAFF	TGTGCCAGCAGCTTACGGACAGGGACGACTGAAGCTTTCTTT
TRBV19	NA	TRBJ2-3	NA	CASSIAAASRTDTQYF	TGTGCCAGTAGTATTGCCGCGGCTTCTAGGACAGATACGCAGTATTTT
TRBV28	NA	TRBJ2-1	NA	CASSSRTDDRPYEQFF	TGTGCCAGCAGTTCCCGGACCGATGACAGGCCGTATGAGCAGTTCTTC
TRBV28	NA	TRBJ1-5	NA	CASSLRRGFQPQHF	TGTGCCAGCAGTTTGAGGAGGGGCTTTCAGCCCCAGCATTTT
TRBV7-8	NA	TRBJ1-5	NA	CASSLGVGWPQHF	TGTGCCAGCAGCTTAGGAGTGGGGTGGCCCCAGCATTTT
TRBV18	NA	TRBJ2-3	once	CASSPDSTDTQYF	TGTGCCAGCTCACCAGATAGCACAGATACGCAGTATTTT
TRBV6-5	TRBD2	TRBJ2-1	NA	CASRAGTSGENEQFF	TGTGCCAGCAGGGCCGGGACTAGCGGGGAAAATGAGCAGTTCTTC
TRBV28	NA	TRBJ2-1	NA	CASSRTSDYNEQFF	TGTGCCAGCAGTAGGACAAGCGATTACAATGAGCAGTTCTTC
TRBV27	TRBD1	TRBJ1-5	NA	CASSPSTGSNQPQHF	TGTGCCAGCAGTCCCTCGACAGGGAGCAATCAGCCCCAGCATTTT
TRBV2	NA	TRBJ2-1	NA	CASRDTLGSGGGNEQFF	TGTGCCAGCAGGGACACCTTGGGGAGCGGAGGGGGAAATGAGCAGTTCTTC
TRBV27	TRBD2	TRBJ2-7	NA	CASSLGTSGKNEQYF	TGTGCCAGCAGTTTAGGGACTAGCGGGAAGAACGAGCAGTACTTC
TRBV9	NA	TRBJ2-2	NA	CASRGDTGELFF	TGTGCCAGCAGGGGGGACACCGGGGAGCTGTTTTTT
TRBV19	NA	TRBJ2-1	NA	CASTPNIGLARLNEQFF	TGTGCCAGTACCCCAAATATCGGGCTAGCAAGACTCAATGAGCAGTTCTTC
TRBV27	TRBD1	TRBJ1-2	NA	CASSLWNRGGYTF	TGTGCCAGCAGTTTATGGAACAGGGGTGGCTACACCTTC
TRBV6-5	NA	TRBJ1-2	NA	CASSPQGGRYGYTF	TGTGCCAGCAGTCCTCAAGGGGGTCGGTATGGCTACACCTTC
TRBV5-1	NA	TRBJ2-5	NA	CASKGGTENF	TGCGCCAGCAAGGGCGGGACAGAGAACTTC
TRBV25-1	NA	TRBJ2-1	NA	CASSAGGLNEQFF	TGTGCCAGCAGTGCCGGGGGCCTTAATGAGCAGTTCTTC
TRBV11-2	NA	TRBJ2-3	NA	CASSFYGPTDTQYF	TGTGCCAGCAGCTTCTACGGGCCCACAGATACGCAGTATTTT
TRBV19	NA	TRBJ1-2	NA	CASSPGRKNYGYTF	TGTGCCAGTAGTCCGGGACGTAAAAACTATGGCTACACCTTC
TRBV7-9	NA	TRBJ1-1	NA	CASSAALTEAFF	TGTGCCAGCAGCGCCGCCCTTACTGAAGCTTTCTTT
TRBV27	TRBD2	TRBJ2-4	NA	CASSSGLAGSKNIQYF	TGTGCCAGCAGTTCGGGACTAGCGGGGTCCAAAAACATTCAGTACTTC
TRBV4-1	NA	TRBJ2-5	NA	CASSQDPGRGLAPQETQYF	TGCGCCAGCAGCCAAGATCCAGGGAGGGGGCTCGCCCCTCAAGAGACCCAGTACTTC
TRBV7-6	TRBD2	TRBJ2-3	NA	CASSLSLAGGPAGADTQYF	TGTGCCAGCAGCTTATCACTAGCGGGAGGCCCGGCCGGCGCAGATACGCAGTATTTT
TRBV5-6	NA	TRBJ1-5	NA	CASTPRGGSNQPQHF	TGTGCCAGCACCCCCAGGGGTGGTAGCAATCAGCCCCAGCATTTT
TRBV6-6	NA	TRBJ1-2	NA	CASSYNGRDGYTF	TGTGCCAGCAGTTACAATGGGAGGGATGGCTACACCTTC
TRBV11-2	NA	TRBJ1-1	NA	CASSFDRGTEAFF	TGTGCCAGCAGCTTTGACAGAGGGACTGAAGCTTTCTTT
TRBV4-2	NA	TRBJ1-2	NA	CASSQDTGNYGYTF	TGTGCCAGCAGCCAAGATACAGGGAACTATGGCTACACCTTC
TRBV6-5	NA	TRBJ1-1	NA	CASSSSAGRNTEAFF	TGTGCCAGCAGTTCCTCGGCGGGAAGGAACACTGAAGCTTTCTTT
TRBV2	TRBD2	TRBJ2-2	NA	CASKGLAGREWTNTGELFF	TGTGCCAGCAAGGGACTAGCGGGAAGGGAGTGGACGAACACCGGGGAGCTGTTTTTT
TRBV11-2	NA	TRBJ2-1	NA	CASSLGILEQFF	TGTGCCAGCAGCTTAGGGATTCTTGAGCAGTTCTTC
TRBV6-5	TRBD1	TRBJ1-1	once	CASIQGTGGRTEAFF	TGTGCCAGCATTCAAGGGACAGGGGGTCGCACTGAAGCTTTCTTT
TRBV5-6	NA	TRBJ2-6	NA	CASSLAGLSSSGANVLTF	TGTGCCAGCAGCTTGGCCGGCTTATCCTCCTCTGGGGCCAACGTCCTGACTTTC
TRBV25-1	NA	TRBJ2-1	NA	CASSEYAYNEQFF	TGTGCCAGCAGTGAATACGCCTACAATGAGCAGTTCTTC
TRBV5-4	NA	TRBJ2-3	NA	CASSGPGVGVVDTQYF	TGTGCCAGCAGCGGCCCAGGGGTTGGGGTAGTAGATACGCAGTATTTT